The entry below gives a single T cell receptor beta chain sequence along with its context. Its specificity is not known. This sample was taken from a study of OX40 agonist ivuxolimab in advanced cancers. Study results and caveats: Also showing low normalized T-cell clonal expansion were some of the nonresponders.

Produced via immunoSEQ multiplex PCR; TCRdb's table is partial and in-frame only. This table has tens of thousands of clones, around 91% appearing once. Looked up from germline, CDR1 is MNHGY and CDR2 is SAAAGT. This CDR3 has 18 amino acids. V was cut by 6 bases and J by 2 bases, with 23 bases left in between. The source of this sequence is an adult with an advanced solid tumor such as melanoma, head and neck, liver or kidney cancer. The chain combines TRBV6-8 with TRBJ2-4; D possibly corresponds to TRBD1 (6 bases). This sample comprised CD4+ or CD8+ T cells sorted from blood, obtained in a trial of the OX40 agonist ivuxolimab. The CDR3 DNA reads TGTGCCAGCAGGTCAGGGTATGACAGGATGCTTACCAAAAACATTCAGTACTTC. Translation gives CASRSGYDRMLTKNIQYF.